This note documents a single T cell receptor beta chain sequence. These data originate in a study of T cells in Graves' hyperthyroidism and ophthalmopathy. It was RNA transcripts that yielded the amplified TCR beta CDR3 regions. Researchers ran a first-round RT-PCR on the TCR CDR3 using the HTBI primer set. TCRdb re-called the multiplex PCR reads with MiXCR, one entry per CDR3 protein. The sample lists approximately 360,000 distinct CDR3 sequences, roughly 25% occurring once. Deletions cut 3 bases from V and 2 bases from J, with 7 bases between. Per germline, CDR1 SNHLY and CDR2 FYNNEI. The CDR3 length is 14 residues. Uncontrolled infection, other autoimmune disease, pregnancy or lactation barred patients from enrollment.

The material sequenced was blood. The rearrangement joins TRBV2 to TRBJ2-2; D gene ambiguous. This receptor was taken from a man over 45 with Graves' hyperthyroidism. CDR3 amino acids: CASSDPVNTGELFF. The CDR3 DNA reads TGTGCCAGCAGTGACCCGGTTAACACCGGGGAGCTGTTTTTT.